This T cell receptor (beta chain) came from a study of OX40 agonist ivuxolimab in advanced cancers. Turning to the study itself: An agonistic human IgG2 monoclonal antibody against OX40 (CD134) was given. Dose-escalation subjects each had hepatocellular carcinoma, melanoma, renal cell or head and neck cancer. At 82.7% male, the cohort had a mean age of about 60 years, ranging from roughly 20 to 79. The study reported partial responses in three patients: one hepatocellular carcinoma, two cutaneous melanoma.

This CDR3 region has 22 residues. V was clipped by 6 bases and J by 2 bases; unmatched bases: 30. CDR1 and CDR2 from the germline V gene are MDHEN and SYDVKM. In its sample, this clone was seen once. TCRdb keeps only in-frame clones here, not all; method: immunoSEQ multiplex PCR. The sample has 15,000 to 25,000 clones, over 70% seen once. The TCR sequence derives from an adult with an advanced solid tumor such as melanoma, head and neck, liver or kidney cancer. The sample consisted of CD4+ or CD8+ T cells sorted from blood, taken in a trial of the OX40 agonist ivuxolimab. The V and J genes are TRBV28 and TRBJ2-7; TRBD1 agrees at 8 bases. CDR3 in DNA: TGTGCCAGCAGCCCTGCAGGGACAGGCACGGGTACCGCGGCTCCCCACCCCTACGAGCAGTACTTC. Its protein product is CASSPAGTGTGTAAPHPYEQYF.